A single sample is the source of the 4 T cell receptor beta chains below, sequenced in a study of spatial heterogeneity in lung cancer. Points from the study as a whole: Tumoral mutation counts were tracked by counts of expanded intratumoral alpha and beta TCRs.

Time point denoted: sample taken at primary tumor resection. TCRdb re-derived calls from the 5' RACE reads in MiXCR, one entry per CDR3 protein. The sample comprises some 97,000 distinct CDR3 sequences, 4.4% of which are singletons, and about 20% rests with the top ten. No antigen has been assigned to these receptors. Sequencing used lung tumor tissue, obtained at surgery. These receptors came from a male donor with early-stage non-small cell lung cancer.

On this clonotype itself: A read error is possible here, since a much larger clone lies one base away. The chain carries TRBV5-1 and TRBJ1-4; tentatively, D is TRBD1 (6 bases). Trimming pared 3 bases from V and 6 bases from J, leaving 12 bases between. Germline V gives CDR1 SGHRS, CDR2 YFSETQ. The CDR3 consists of 14 residues. CDR3 bases: TGCGCCAGCAGCTGGACAGTAGTTGATGAAAAACTGTTTTTT. Amino acids: CASSWTVVDEKLFF.

The rearrangement uses TRBV6-5 and TRBJ1-2, with 10 bases fitting TRBD1. V was clipped by 0 bases and J by 4 bases; unmatched bases: 5. Per the germline V gene, CDR1 is MNHEY and CDR2 is SVGAGI. The length of the CDR3 is 16 residues. CDR3 nucleotide sequence: TGTGCCAGCAGTTACTCGAGGACAGGGGGAGGCTATGGCTACACCTTC. This sequence encodes CASSYSRTGGGYGYTF.

In its sample, this clonotype was seen many times. This chain connects TRBV6-5 to TRBJ2-7; 10 bases map to TRBD2. Germline V gene sequence: CDR1 MNHEY, CDR2 SVGAGI. Germline trimming cut 7 bases from V and 5 bases from J; bases unmatched to any gene: 8. The CDR3 has 14 residues. The CDR3 spells CASNPGLAGDEQYF. For the CDR3, the DNA is TGTGCCAGCAACCCGGGGCTAGCGGGAGACGAGCAGTACTTC.

CDR3 sequence reads: CASSTPDDEEQYF. The CDR3 DNA reads TGCGCCAGCAGCACCCCCGACGACGAGGAGCAGTACTTC. The gene calls are TRBV5-1 and TRBJ2-7, with no clear D. Germline V gene sequence: CDR1 SGHRS, CDR2 YFSETQ. The V end was cut by 4 bases, the J end by 7 bases, with 15 bases between. This CDR3 has 13 amino acids.